This record covers a single TCR beta chain. Its target is not known. These data originate in a study of radiotherapy plus CTLA-4 blockade in lung cancer. The wider study: Patients showed objective responses in roughly 19% of cases and disease control in less than 35%.

Findings and limits, study-wide: Best predicting response, reportedly, were early blood T cell clone dynamics, with interferon-beta. The study found tumor-derived TCR clones expanded in blood after radiotherapy plus ipilimumab.

Assay: immunoSEQ multiplex PCR; the TCRdb copy retains only in-frame clones and omits some. The sample yields roughly 110,000 clones, about 85% seen once. People whose metastatic non-small-cell lung cancer was chemo-refractory got focal radiation along with CTLA-4 blockade by ipilimumab. In germline, CDR1 is SGHTA, CDR2 FQGTGA. The CDR3 sequence is 13 residues long. V gave up 5 bases and J gave up 3 bases, with 10 bases separating them. The chain carries TRBV7-3 and TRBJ2-5; maybe TRBD1 (7 bases). Sequencing was performed on peripheral blood, taken from a patient treated with radiotherapy plus ipilimumab. The receptor's source is a human donor with non-small cell lung cancer that progressed on radiotherapy plus ipilimumab. Some clones in this sample may be carry-over from other donors' samples. CDR3 nucleotides: TGTGCCAGCAGCCGGGGGACAGAAGAGACCCAGTACTTC. This sequence encodes CASSRGTEETQYF.